The 24 T cell receptor beta chains reported below all come from one sample, sequenced in a study of blood T cell repertoires in COVID-19. This table comes from immunoSEQ multiplex PCR, and its TCRdb copy is limited to in-frame clones, with some not included. The sample consists of some 160,000 clones, just under 85% of them appearing once. Sequencing input: peripheral blood. Every receptor here comes from a woman over 75 with COVID-19, enrolled during active disease.

This chain uses TRBV4-2 with TRBJ2-7, with D perhaps TRBD1 (5 bases). The CDR3 extends over 14 amino acids. Trimming stripped 4 bases from V and 0 bases from J, with 10 bases between. CDR1 is LGHNA and CDR2 is YNFKEQ in the germline V gene. This CDR3 reads CASSPQGSSYEQYF. The DNA for the CDR3 is TGTGCCAGCAGCCCTCAGGGTAGCTCCTACGAGCAGTACTTC.

The genes are TRBV27 and TRBJ2-3; 12 bases match TRBD2. V gave up 6 bases and J gave up 4 bases; unmatched junction bases: 5. Per the germline V gene, CDR1 is MNHEY and CDR2 is SMNVEV (reference sequence). The CDR3 has 15 residues. The CDR3 coding sequence is TGTGCCAGCAGCCGACTAGCGGGAGTCCCAGATACGCAGTATTTT. Translated: CASSRLAGVPDTQYF.

This rearrangement joins TRBV5-5 to TRBJ2-1; TRBD2 is a possible D gene (6 bases). CDR3 length: 16 residues. In germline, CDR1 is SGHKS, CDR2 YYEKEE (reference sequence). The V and J ends lost 2 bases and 0 bases respectively, with 12 bases between them. As DNA, the CDR3 is TGTGCCAGCAGCTTAACGCTAGCGAGCTCCTACAATGAGCAGTTCTTC. Translated, it gives CASSLTLASSYNEQFF.

V is TRBV5-1 and J is TRBJ2-1; the match to TRBD1 covers 8 bases. V shed 5 bases, J shed 2 bases, and the junction held 6 bases outside the gene matches. Germline CDR1 reads SGHRS; CDR2 reads YFSETQ. The CDR3 totals 15 residues. The CDR3 loop reads CASSSAGGAYNEQFF. In DNA, the CDR3 is TGCGCCAGCAGTTCCGCAGGGGGCGCCTACAATGAGCAGTTCTTC.

V is TRBV29-1 and J is TRBJ2-7, with D possibly TRBD2 on 5 matching bases. Trimming cost V 3 bases and J 6 bases, with 12 bases left between them. Germline CDR1 is SQVTM and CDR2 is ANQGSEA. The CDR3 consists of 12 residues. The CDR3 protein is CSVDGPRGEQYF. The CDR3 coding sequence is TGCAGCGTTGACGGACCTCGGGGCGAGCAGTACTTC.

The table lists this clone with a count of one. The gene calls are TRBV5-4 and TRBJ2-7, with 11 positions matching TRBD1. The germline CDR1 and CDR2 sequences are SGHNT and YYREEE (reference sequence). The CDR3 is 16 amino acids. Unmatched junction bases numbered 5, after V lost 0 bases and J lost 3 bases. In DNA, the CDR3 is TGTGCCAGCAGCTTGGCGGACAGGGGGCTAAACTACGAGCAGTACTTC. Translated, it gives CASSLADRGLNYEQYF.

This clone was picked up a small number of times. This rearrangement joins TRBV15 to TRBJ2-1; D perhaps matches TRBD1 (6 bases). Trimming stripped 7 bases from V and 5 bases from J, with 12 bases between. This CDR3 has 13 residues. Germline V gene sequence: CDR1 LNHNV, CDR2 YYDKDF (reference sequence). CDR3 sequence: CATTRDINNEQFF. The CDR3 bases are TGTGCCACCACCAGGGACATTAACAATGAGCAGTTCTTC. The full variable domain, in which reference TRBV15 and TRBJ2-1 provide the parts outside the CDR3, is DAMVIQNPRYQVTQFGKPVTLSCSQTLNHNVMYWYQQKSSQAPKLLFHYYDKDFNNEADTPDNFQSRRPNTSFCFLDIRSPGLGDTAMYLCATTRDINNEQFFGPGTRLTVL.

This clone appeared a single time. This rearrangement joins TRBV2 to TRBJ1-1, with D possibly matching TRBD1 (6 bases). Trimming took 3 bases from V and 1 from J, leaving 9 bases between them. Germline CDR1 reads SNHLY; CDR2 reads FYNNEI. The CDR3 has 14 residues. CDR3 DNA: TGTGCCAGCAGTGATACCAGGGGGAACACTGAAGCTTTCTTT. Translating it yields CASSDTRGNTEAFF.

The V call is TRBV27, the J call TRBJ1-4; 11 nucleotides line up with TRBD1. Germline CDR1 reads MNHEY; CDR2 reads SMNVEV (reference sequence). With 2 bases clipped from V and 4 bases from J, the junction kept 6 bases outside the gene matches. The CDR3 totals 17 residues. CDR3 amino acids: CASSLGQGARSNEKLFF. The CDR3 region has the DNA TGTGCCAGCAGTTTAGGACAGGGGGCGCGTAGTAATGAAAAACTGTTTTTT.

The gene calls are TRBV5-1 and TRBJ2-5; 10 positions match TRBD2. Germline values: CDR1 SGHRS, CDR2 YFSETQ. V shed 7 bases and J 2 bases; nucleotides not matched to a gene: 14. The CDR3 is 17 amino acids. The CDR3 sequence is CASSAGLAGAWQETQYF. The CDR3 coding sequence is TGCGCCAGCTCAGCAGGGCTAGCGGGAGCTTGGCAAGAGACCCAGTACTTC.

The V call is TRBV6-2 or TRBV6-3, the J call TRBJ2-7; D is possibly TRBD1 (6 bases). CDR1 MNHEY and CDR2 SVGEGT come from the germline V gene. Deletions cut 1 base from V and 2 bases from J, with 12 bases between. This CDR3 region has 15 residues. Written as DNA, the CDR3 is TGTGCCAGCAGTTACTTTGGACAGACTACCTACGAGCAGTACTTC. The encoded protein is CASSYFGQTTYEQYF.

This chain connects TRBV18 to TRBJ1-1; TRBD1 is a possible D gene (6 bases). CDR3 length: 14 residues. The ends were cut back, 4 bases at V and 3 bases at J, with 12 bases in the middle. The germline V gene has CDR1 KGHSH and CDR2 LQKENI. The CDR3 reads CASSHRAGDTEAFF. CDR3 in DNA: TGTGCCAGCTCACACAGGGCTGGGGACACTGAAGCTTTCTTT. Full variable domain (missing parts from reference TRBV18 and TRBJ1-1): NAGVMQNPRHLVRRRGQEARLRCSPMKGHSHVYWYRQLPEEGLKFMVYLQKENIIDESGMPKERFSAEFPKEGPSILRIQQVVRGDSAAYFCASSHRAGDTEAFFGQGTRLTVV.

V gene TRBV3-1 (or the pseudogene TRBV3-2) combines with J gene TRBJ2-1, with a weak D call TRBD2 (6 bases). Germline CDR1 LGHDT, CDR2 YNNKEL (reference sequence). There are 14 residues in the CDR3. V was pared by 9 bases and J by 4 bases, with 16 bases between. As DNA, the CDR3 is TGTGCCAGTAAAGAGCGGGCTGATTACAATGAGCAGTTCTTC. Amino acid sequence: CASKERADYNEQFF.

The J gene is TRBJ1-1, the V gene TRBV6-2 or TRBV6-3, with a tentative D call TRBD1 (6 bases). V lost 6 bases and J lost 4, with 12 bases in between. Germline values: CDR1 MNHEY, CDR2 SVGEGT. The CDR3 loop spans 13 amino acids. The CDR3 sequence is CASSRDTVTEAFF. The CDR3 DNA is TGTGCCAGCAGCCGGGACACGGTCACTGAAGCTTTCTTT.

The V gene is TRBV13, the J gene TRBJ2-3, with 14 nucleotides matching TRBD2. Germline V gene data show CDR1 as PRHDT and CDR2 as FYEKMQ (reference sequence). V was clipped by 5 bases and J by 7 bases; unmatched bases: 2. The CDR3 length is 14 residues. The CDR3: CASSRLAGGYTQYF. The CDR3 DNA is TGTGCCAGCAGCCGACTAGCGGGGGGGTATACGCAGTATTTT.

This rearrangement joins TRBV2 to TRBJ2-7; 9 bases fit TRBD1. V was pared by 6 bases and J by 6 bases, with 9 bases of the junction left unmatched. Per germline, CDR1 SNHLY and CDR2 FYNNEI. The CDR3 runs to 14 residues. The DNA of the CDR3 is TGTGCCAGCAGACCGGGACAGGGTGGGGGCGAGCAGTACTTC. As protein: CASRPGQGGGEQYF. The complete variable domain, with remaining parts taken from reference TRBV2 and TRBJ2-7, reads EPEVTQTPSHQVTQMGQEVILRCVPISNHLYFYWYRQILGQKVEFLVSFYNNEISEKSEIFDDQFSVERPDGSNFTLKIRSTKLEDSAMYFCASRPGQGGGEQYFGPGTRLTVT.

This clone was seen more than once but under ten times. V is TRBV13 and J is TRBJ2-7; 10 bases are shared with TRBD1. V lost 2 bases and J lost 0; bases outside the gene matches: 4. The CDR3 has 16 amino acids. Germline V gene data show CDR1 as PRHDT and CDR2 as FYEKMQ (reference sequence). CDR3 amino acids: CASSLWGQGTSYEQYF. DNA for the CDR3: TGTGCCAGCAGCTTATGGGGACAGGGGACCTCCTACGAGCAGTACTTC. The entire variable domain, with the rest obtained from reference TRBV13 and TRBJ2-7, is as follows: AAGVIQSPRHLIKEKRETATLKCYPIPRHDTVYWYQQGPGQDPQFLISFYEKMQSDKGSIPDRFSAQQFSDYHSELNMSSLELGDSALYFCASSLWGQGTSYEQYFGPGTRLTVT.

The rearrangement links TRBV15 to TRBJ1-6; no firm D call. From germline, CDR1 is LNHNV and CDR2 YYDKDF (reference sequence). The V gene lost 0 bases and the J gene lost 4 bases, with 7 bases spanning the gap. The length of the CDR3 is 15 residues. The DNA for the CDR3 is TGTGCCACCAGCAGAGAGCGAACGTATAATTCACCCCTCCACTTT. Encoded protein: CATSRERTYNSPLHF.

The chain joins TRBV13 to TRBJ2-3, with D maybe TRBD1 (6 bases). CDR3 size: 14 residues. The germline CDR1 and CDR2 sequences are PRHDT and FYEKMQ (reference sequence). Trimming removed 5 bases at V and 1 base at J, with 10 bases between. The CDR3 DNA sequence: TGTGCCAGCAGCCTTCGACAGGGCACAGATACGCAGTATTTT. The encoded protein is CASSLRQGTDTQYF.

J is TRBJ1-2 and V is TRBV12-3 or TRBV12-4; D possibly corresponds to TRBD1 (5 bases). Trimming took 4 bases from V and 7 from J, leaving 7 bases between them. The CDR3 has 11 amino acids. The CDR3 here is CASSYGGGYTF. In nucleotides, the CDR3 is TGTGCCAGCAGTTACGGGGGTGGCTACACCTTC.

This chain connects TRBV2 to TRBJ1-2; no firm D call. The CDR3 spans 13 residues. Trimming removed 3 bases at V and 2 bases at J, with 7 bases between. Germline lookup yields CDR1 SNHLY and CDR2 FYNNEI. The CDR3 sequence is CASSDGGNYGYTF. The CDR3 DNA reads as TGTGCCAGCAGTGATGGAGGGAACTATGGCTACACCTTC.

The chain combines TRBV5-4 with TRBJ2-5, with TRBD2 as a possible D gene (6 bases). Germline CDR1 and CDR2: SGHNT and YYREEE (reference sequence). V dropped 0 bases and J dropped 1 base, with 16 bases sitting between them. The CDR3 length is 17 residues. As DNA, the CDR3 is TGTGCCAGCAGCTTGGGGTTGGGGGGAGGCTTCCAAGAGACCCAGTACTTC. The encoded protein is CASSLGLGGGFQETQYF.

The J gene is TRBJ1-2, the V gene TRBV7-9; the D is unclear. V dropped 3 bases and J dropped 6 bases, with 14 bases sitting between them. The V gene's germline CDR1 is SEHNR and CDR2 FQNEAQ (reference sequence). The CDR3 has 14 residues. CDR3 loop: CASSLLHISNGYTF. The CDR3 DNA reads as TGTGCCAGCAGCTTGTTGCACATATCGAATGGCTACACCTTC. The full variable domain, its missing parts supplied by reference TRBV7-9 and TRBJ1-2, is DTGVSQNPRHKITKRGQNVTFRCDPISEHNRLYWYRQTLGQGPEFLTYFQNEAQLEKSRLLSDRFSAERPKGSFSTLEIQRTEQGDSAMYLCASSLLHISNGYTFGSGTRLTVV.

The genes are TRBV7-2 and TRBJ2-7; 9 bases map to TRBD1. Losses at the gene ends were 5 bases for V and 1 base for J; bases not matched to a gene: 3. Germline CDR1 reads SGHTA; CDR2 reads FQGNSA. The CDR3 contains 14 residues. The CDR3 loop reads CASSVDRGSYEQYF. The CDR3 DNA follows: TGTGCCAGCAGCGTGGACAGGGGTTCCTACGAGCAGTACTTC.